This TCR beta chain comes out of a study of T cells in Graves' hyperthyroidism and ophthalmopathy. This clonotype showed up many times. Used for diagnoses were clinical symptoms, serum thyroxine and TRAb, thyroid ultrasound and orbital computed tomography. The source of the PBMCs was over 8.5 ml of fresh peripheral blood. The source material, RNA transcripts, was used to amplify TCR beta CDR3 regions. Initially, a first-round RT-PCR of the TCR CDR3 employed the HTBI primer set. TCRdb reprocessed the multiplex PCR reads via MiXCR and lists one record per CDR3 protein. The sample records about 290,000 distinct CDR3 sequences, about 14% being singletons. Germline CDR1 is SGHTA and CDR2 is FQGNSA. Trimming took off 1 base at V and 5 bases at J, with 15 bases between the two ends. This CDR3 has 15 residues.

This clonotype was obtained from a young woman with Graves' hyperthyroidism that later progressed to Graves' ophthalmopathy. The sample consisted of blood. This sequence joins TRBV7-2 and TRBJ2-7; tentatively, D is TRBD2 (6 bases). The CDR3 protein is CASSLEGGEVHEQYF. The DNA for the CDR3 is TGTGCCAGCAGCTTAGAGGGCGGGGAGGTCCACGAGCAGTACTTC.